These 17 T cell receptor beta chains originate from one sample sequenced in a study of T-cell memory formation after mild COVID-19. One entry per CDR3 protein, called by TCRdb with MiXCR from the 5' RACE reads. The data show fewer than 250,000 distinct CDR3 sequences, around 30% seen once. The sequenced material came from PBMCs or a T cell subset sorted from them (not recorded which). These receptor sequences come from an adult woman who had mild COVID-19 (a few samples of this study predate the infection). Cell type and time point are not known.

The chain links TRBV20-1 to TRBJ1-1; TRBD1 matches at 7 bases. CDR3 length equals 14 residues. After removal of 6 bases from V and 5 bases from J, the junction contained 12 bases not matched to a gene. CDR1 is DFQATT and CDR2 is SNEGSKA in the germline V gene (reference sequence). Here the CDR3 DNA reads TGCAGTGCCAACGACAGGGCCAAAGGGACTGAAGCTTTCTTT. The encoded protein is CSANDRAKGTEAFF.

This clonotype appeared a few times. The gene calls are TRBV27 and TRBJ2-1; 16 bases align to TRBD2. The V gene's germline CDR1 is MNHEY and CDR2 SMNVEV (reference sequence). J was trimmed by 9 bases and V by 3 bases; bases with no gene match: 5. This CDR3 region has 16 residues. The CDR3 region has the DNA TGTGCCAGCAGTTTTCTGGGACTAGCGGGAGGGGGTGAGCAGTTCTTC. Its translation is CASSFLGLAGGGEQFF.

The rearrangement joins TRBV24-1 to TRBJ2-2; 7 bases agree with TRBD2. Losses at the gene ends were 5 bases for V and 4 bases for J; bases not matched to a gene: 3. CDR1 and CDR2 (germline): KGHDR, SFDVKD. The CDR3 length is 14 residues. CDR3 nucleotide sequence: TGTGCCACCAGTGGGGAGGGTCTCACCGGGGAGCTGTTTTTT. Amino acid sequence: CATSGEGLTGELFF.

This clonotype has only a few counts. The rearrangement joins TRBV9 to TRBJ2-3; TRBD2 matches 12 bases. Germline V lookup: CDR1 SGDLS, CDR2 YYNGEE. The CDR3 is 15 amino acids. The trim removed 0 bases at V and 5 bases at J, leaving 1 base unmatched. CDR3 sequence: CASSVGGLAGDTQYF. The CDR3 DNA reads as TGTGCCAGCAGCGTAGGGGGACTAGCGGGAGATACGCAGTATTTT.

This clonotype was counted a few times. The gene calls are TRBV20-1 and TRBJ2-7, with D possibly being TRBD2 (6 bases). V was clipped by 0 bases and J by 2 bases, with 11 bases between them. Germline V gives CDR1 DFQATT, CDR2 SNEGSKA (reference sequence). The CDR3 is 14 amino acids. CDR3 residues: CSARERSGPYEQYF. The CDR3 DNA is TGCAGTGCTAGAGAGAGGAGCGGGCCCTACGAGCAGTACTTC.

This clonotype appeared once. CDR3 sequence: CASSQETVFSGGYTF. Here the CDR3 DNA reads TGTGCCAGCAGCCAAGAAACAGTGTTTAGTGGTGGCTACACCTTC. The rearrangement links TRBV14 to TRBJ1-2; D ambiguous. V dropped 0 bases and J dropped 7 bases, with 15 bases sitting between them. CDR1 and CDR2 from the germline V gene are SGHDN and FVKESK. The CDR3 is made up of 15 amino acids.

The V and J genes are TRBV7-9 and TRBJ2-1, with 11 bases identical to TRBD1. Germline V gene data show CDR1 as SEHNR and CDR2 as FQNEAQ (reference sequence). Trimming at V came to 4 bases and at J to 7 bases, leaving 3 bases not matched to a gene. There are 14 residues in the CDR3. CDR3 residues: CASSSWDRGNEQFF. In DNA, the CDR3 is TGTGCCAGCAGCTCTTGGGACAGGGGGAATGAGCAGTTCTTC. The variable domain in full, completed from reference TRBV7-9 and TRBJ2-1, reads DTGVSQNPRHKITKRGQNVTFRCDPISEHNRLYWYRQTLGQGPEFLTYFQNEAQLEKSRLLSDRFSAERPKGSFSTLEIQRTEQGDSAMYLCASSSWDRGNEQFFGPGTRLTVL.

The chain couples TRBV3-1 to TRBJ1-1; maybe TRBD1 (6 bases). The CDR3 sequence is 17 residues long. Trimming shortened V by 7 bases and J by 5 bases, and 26 bases separated the two germline ends. Germline CDR1 LGHDT, CDR2 YNNKEL (reference sequence). CDR3 region: CASTRTRITGIETEAFF. The CDR3 DNA reads TGTGCCAGCACCCGAACCCGTATTACAGGGATAGAAACTGAAGCTTTCTTT.

The genes are TRBV12-3 or TRBV12-4 and TRBJ2-3; TRBD1 matches 7 bases. The CDR3 extends over 15 amino acids. Trimming removed 3 bases from V and 3 bases from J; junction bases left unmatched: 6. The CDR3 here is CASSLGQSTTDTQYF. For the CDR3, the DNA is TGTGCCAGCAGTTTGGGACAGAGTACGACAGATACGCAGTATTTT.

The chain recombines TRBV18 with TRBJ2-2; D might be TRBD2 (5 bases). There are 18 residues in the CDR3. Trimming pared 2 bases from V and 0 bases from J, leaving 16 bases between. In germline, CDR1 is KGHSH, CDR2 LQKENI. This CDR3 reads CASSPGPVGGSNTGELFF. CDR3 coding DNA: TGTGCCAGCTCACCAGGGCCGGTTGGCGGGTCGAACACCGGGGAGCTGTTTTTT. Looking up the rest from reference TRBV18 and TRBJ2-2 gives the full variable domain: NAGVMQNPRHLVRRRGQEARLRCSPMKGHSHVYWYRQLPEEGLKFMVYLQKENIIDESGMPKERFSAEFPKEGPSILRIQQVVRGDSAAYFCASSPGPVGGSNTGELFFGEGSRLTVL.

Ten or more counts support this clonotype. The chain recombines TRBV5-1 with TRBJ2-4; D is undetermined. Germline-derived CDR1 and CDR2 are SGHRS and YFSETQ. CDR3 length equals 15 residues. V shed 0 bases and J shed 0 bases, with 7 bases lying between them. CDR3 DNA sequence: TGCGCCAGCAGCTTGGAGGAAACAGCCAAAAACATTCAGTACTTC. The encoded protein is CASSLEETAKNIQYF.

A few counts support this clonotype. The chain carries TRBV6-5 and TRBJ2-3; 7 bases fit TRBD1. Germline V lookup: CDR1 MNHEY, CDR2 SVGAGI. Trimming removed 10 bases from V and 6 bases from J; junction bases left unmatched: 10. This CDR3 region has 13 residues. The CDR3 DNA reads TGTGCCATCCGACAGGGTTTCGGGGATACGCAGTATTTT. Its translation: CAIRQGFGDTQYF.

CDR3 bases: TGTGCCAGCAGCCAAGAGAGACAGTGGGGCCATGGCTACACCTTC. This encodes CASSQERQWGHGYTF. This chain uses TRBV14 with TRBJ1-2, with D maybe TRBD1 (5 bases). V lost 0 bases to trimming and J lost 6 bases, with 14 bases between them. The CDR3 sequence is 15 residues long. CDR1 SGHDN and CDR2 FVKESK come from the germline V gene.

This clonotype was picked up a small number of times. The V call is TRBV7-2, the J call TRBJ2-2, with D perhaps TRBD1 (6 bases). The germline V gene encodes CDR1 SGHTA and CDR2 FQGNSA. This CDR3 spans 15 amino acids. Trimming took off 4 bases at V and 4 bases at J, with 13 bases between the two ends. DNA of the CDR3: TGTGCCAGCAGCTCTCACCAGGGGCGCACCGGGGAGCTGTTTTTT. It translates to CASSSHQGRTGELFF.

The J gene is TRBJ1-1, the V gene TRBV5-1; TRBD1 might be the D (6 bases). Germline assignment: CDR1 SGHRS and CDR2 YFSETQ. Trimming left V 3 bases short and J 2 bases short, with 14 bases between. This CDR3 comprises 15 residues. The CDR3 DNA reads as TGCGCCAGCAGCTCGACGACAGGAGTAAACACTGAAGCTTTCTTT. Amino acid sequence: CASSSTTGVNTEAFF.

This chain uses TRBV9 with TRBJ1-4; D remains ambiguous. The CDR3 runs 15 residues. The germline V gene encodes CDR1 SGDLS and CDR2 YYNGEE. The V gene lost 4 bases and the J gene lost 2 bases, with 12 bases spanning the gap. The CDR3 sequence: CASSRPVGTNEKLFF. CDR3 nucleotide sequence: TGTGCCAGCAGCCGCCCGGTGGGGACTAATGAAAAACTGTTTTTT.

The chain recombines TRBV27 with TRBJ2-4; 7 positions match TRBD1. Germline V lookup: CDR1 MNHEY, CDR2 SMNVEV (reference sequence). V lost 6 bases, J lost 3 bases, and 8 bases stayed unmatched. The CDR3 consists of 15 residues. The CDR3 here is CASSRGQVNKNIQYF. The CDR3 DNA reads TGTGCCAGCAGCCGAGGACAGGTTAACAAAAACATTCAGTACTTC.